A selection of T cell receptor beta chains follows, all from one sample in a study of breast tumors, draining lymph nodes, adjacent tissues. TCRdb re-called the multiplex PCR reads through MiXCR, storing one row per CDR3 protein. This table has over 200,000 distinct CDR3 sequences, roughly 32% appearing once. Sequences were obtained from axillary lymph node tissue. The source is a female donor with breast cancer. Some clones in this sample may be carry-over from other donors' samples. Each CDR3 is given without its conserved first and last residue.

j_call v_call cdr3_aa
TRBJ1-1 TRBV24-1 ATSDGGRTEAF
TRBJ2-7 TRBV20-1 SARSRRFYEQY
TRBJ2-7 TRBV20-1 SAETGEELYEQY
TRBJ1-3 TRBV19 ASSQNDIYGNTTC
TRBJ2-2 TRBV6-4 ASSDPMGQRTGELF
TRBJ2-5 TRBV18 ASSPPGTYQEAQY
TRBJ2-7 TRBV6-1 ASSEAGGLGDYEQY
TRBJ2-1 TRBV6-5 ASSHRGRGPYNEQF
TRBJ2-1 TRBV9 ASSSPLNNEQF
TRBJ2-6 TRBV19 ASSIKTTGANVLT
TRBJ1-6 TRBV20-1 SARWGGVYNSPLH
TRBJ2-1 TRBV6-5 ASSRTSGTYNERF
TRBJ2-7 TRBV4-1 ASSRVQGWYYEQY
TRBJ2-5 TRBV20-1 SVQAYQETQY
TRBJ1-5 TRBV6-1 ASGGVGGSEPQH
TRBJ1-5 TRBV5-6 ASSLAGARNQPQH
TRBJ2-1 TRBV9 ASSGPGTSGREQF
TRBJ1-5 TRBV11-2 ASSLGQGGQPQH
TRBJ2-5 TRBV30 TWRAVETQY
TRBJ1-6 TRBV20-1 SASSIRTGANSPLH
TRBJ2-5 TRBV6-1 ASRNSPGPGETQY
TRBJ2-5 TRBV15 ATSVNRDRVETQY
TRBJ1-4 TRBV29-1 SARGAYLATNEKLF
TRBJ2-3 TRBV6-1 ASSDGGEGWREVGTDTQY
TRBJ1-5 TRBV7-3 ASSFTGTYQPQH
TRBJ1-2 TRBV29-1 SGQGYGYT
TRBJ2-5 TRBV19 ASSIGGPVETQY
TRBJ2-1 TRBV9 ASSAYEGPPEQF
TRBJ2-5 TRBV5-1 ASSFGTGAETQY
TRBJ1-5 TRBV6-1 ASSESMGQPQH
TRBJ2-2 TRBV7-8 ASSSRRGGWSTGELF
TRBJ2-1 TRBV30 AWSRSGRAGGGYKEQF
TRBJ1-5 TRBV12-3/TRBV12-4 ASSFGGYGTGGYSNQPQH
TRBJ1-2 TRBV6-2/TRBV6-3 ASSYQGSDYGYT
TRBJ1-5 TRBV28 ASSLRPTRYSNQPQH
TRBJ2-5 TRBV11-2 ASTPGTSGLGETQY
TRBJ2-1 TRBV20-1 SASGTGSYNEQF
TRBJ2-7 TRBV6-5 ASSPPRTGGGEQY
TRBJ2-1 TRBV15 ATSRGGTGDNEQF
TRBJ1-1 TRBV15 ATSKGSVRGSNTEAF
TRBJ2-1 TRBV11-3 ASSLVLAGGYNEQF
TRBJ2-4 TRBV5-6 ASSRRGAKNIQY
TRBJ1-5 TRBV9 ASRSHPETGDSNQPQH
TRBJ2-7 TRBV19 ASTQGGGAYEQY
TRBJ2-2 TRBV7-2 ASSSRLAGELF
TRBJ2-7 TRBV2 ASKVQGPYEQY
TRBJ1-2 TRBV11-1 ASSTMPTGLGGYT
TRBJ1-5 TRBV19 ASSAGSLNQPQH
TRBJ2-3 TRBV5-1 ASCRTSGRTDTQY